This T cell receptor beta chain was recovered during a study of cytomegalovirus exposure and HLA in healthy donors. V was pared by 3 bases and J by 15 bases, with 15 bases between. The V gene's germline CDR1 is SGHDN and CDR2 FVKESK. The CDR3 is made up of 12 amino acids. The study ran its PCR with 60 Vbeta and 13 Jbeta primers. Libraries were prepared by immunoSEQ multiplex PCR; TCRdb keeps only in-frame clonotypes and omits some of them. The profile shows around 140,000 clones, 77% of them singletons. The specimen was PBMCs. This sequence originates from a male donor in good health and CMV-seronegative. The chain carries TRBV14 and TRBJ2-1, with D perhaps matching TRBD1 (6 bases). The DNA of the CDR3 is TGTGCCAGCAGCCAGACGGACAGAAGCCGGTTCTTC. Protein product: CASSQTDRSRFF.